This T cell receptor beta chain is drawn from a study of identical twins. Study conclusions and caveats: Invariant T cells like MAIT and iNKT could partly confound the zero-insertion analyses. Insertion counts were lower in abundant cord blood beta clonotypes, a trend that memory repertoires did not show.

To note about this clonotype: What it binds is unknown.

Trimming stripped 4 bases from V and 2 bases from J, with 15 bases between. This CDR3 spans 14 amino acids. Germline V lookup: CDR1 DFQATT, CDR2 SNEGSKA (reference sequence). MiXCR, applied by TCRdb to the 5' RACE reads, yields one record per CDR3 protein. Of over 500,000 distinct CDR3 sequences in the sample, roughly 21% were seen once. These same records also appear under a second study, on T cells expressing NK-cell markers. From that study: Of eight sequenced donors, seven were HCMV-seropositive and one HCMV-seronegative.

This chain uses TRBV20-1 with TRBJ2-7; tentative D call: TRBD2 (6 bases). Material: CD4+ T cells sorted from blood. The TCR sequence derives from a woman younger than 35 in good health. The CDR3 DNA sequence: TGCAGTGCTACGGCCGGGACTTCTACCTACGAGCAGTACTTC. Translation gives CSATAGTSTYEQYF.